Presented here are 10 T cell receptor beta chains from one specimen sequenced in a study of T cells expressing NK-cell markers. TCRdb reanalyzed the 5' RACE reads, giving one entry per CDR3 protein sequence and no DNA. The sample yields 550,000 or so distinct CDR3 sequences, of which the top ten take up approximately 3.6%. Sequencing was carried out using blood T cells: a sorted CD56 or NKG2C T cell subset, CD4+ or CD8+ T cells, or bulk PBMC T cells (not recorded which). The origin of the receptors is a young man in good health.

The CDR3 reads CSARVIGLSRDTQYF. The chain links TRBV20-1 to TRBJ2-3; the D call from TCRdb, TRBD2, cannot be confirmed without DNA. This CDR3 has 15 amino acids. Germline values: CDR1 DFQATT, CDR2 SNEGSKA (reference sequence).

The chain has TRBV2 and TRBJ2-5; TCRdb proposes TRBD1, but this gene call is untestable without DNA. This CDR3 spans 13 amino acids. The germline V gene encodes CDR1 SNHLY and CDR2 FYNNEI. This CDR3 is CASSGTREETQYF.

Here the CDR3 reads CASSLGTGGTDTQYF. This rearrangement joins TRBV5-6 to TRBJ2-3; TCRdb calls TRBD1, which cannot be checked without DNA. CDR1 SGHDT and CDR2 YYEEEE come from the germline V gene. The CDR3 length is 15 residues.

The chain is built from TRBV4-3 and TRBJ1-1. This CDR3 is built from 13 residues. Germline CDR1 LGHNA, CDR2 YSLEER. The CDR3 is CASSQERVSEAFF.

This chain uses TRBV20-1 with TRBJ2-3; TCRdb's D gene call, TRBD1, goes unchecked for lack of DNA. The CDR3 length is 14 residues. Germline V gene lookup returns CDR1 DFQATT and CDR2 SNEGSKA (reference sequence). The CDR3 protein is CSANVPGPLDTQYF.

The chain carries TRBV5-1 and TRBJ2-1; TCRdb's assignment of TRBD1 cannot be checked, as there is no DNA. Per germline, CDR1 SGHRS and CDR2 YFSETQ. This CDR3 is 14 amino acids long. The CDR3 spells CASSLERAAVGQFF.

The chain recombines TRBV11-2 with TRBJ2-3; the D call of TRBD2 rests on TCRdb alone, since no DNA is present to check it. Germline V gives CDR1 SGHAT, CDR2 FQNNGV. This CDR3 spans 15 amino acids. This CDR3 reads CASSSGLALTDTQYF.

The chain carries TRBV12-3 or TRBV12-4 and TRBJ2-1. The CDR3 is 11 amino acids. The CDR3 loop is CASSFAGTQFF.

The chain couples TRBV2 to TRBJ1-5. Germline CDR1 is SNHLY and CDR2 is FYNNEI. This CDR3 has 13 amino acids. This chain's CDR3 is CASETDRNQPQHF.

The chain links TRBV6-2 or TRBV6-3 to TRBJ2-2; with no DNA, the TCRdb D assignment of TRBD1 cannot be verified. Germline loops: CDR1 MNHEY, CDR2 SVGEGT. The CDR3 runs to 16 residues. CDR3 sequence reads: CASGGPTGGASGELFF.